These 10 T cell receptor beta chains share one sample of origin, sequenced in a study of STAT5B mutations in CD4+ large granular lymphocyte leukemia. Here immunoSEQ multiplex PCR was the method, and the copy in TCRdb shows in-frame clones only, minus some. This table has around 29,000 clones, more than 60% appearing once. The specimen sequenced was CD4+ T cells from blood buffy coats. These receptors were obtained from a human donor in good health.

The J gene is TRBJ1-5, the V gene TRBV7-2, with D possibly TRBD1 on 5 matching bases. V lost 1 base to trimming and J lost 5 bases, with 12 bases between them. CDR3 length equals 15 residues. From germline, CDR1 is SGHTA and CDR2 FQGNSA. The CDR3 DNA follows: TGTGCCAGCAGCTTAGGAGCCAGGGCCCATCAGCCCCAGCATTTT. Translated: CASSLGARAHQPQHF.

The chain couples TRBV7-2 to TRBJ2-3, with 8 bases that match TRBD2. The junction had 6 bases not matched to a gene; V was cut back by 4 bases and J by 3 bases. This CDR3 has 15 amino acids. The germline CDR1 and CDR2 sequences are SGHTA and FQGNSA. DNA for the CDR3: TGTGCCAGCAGCTACCGTAGCGGGGCAACAGATACGCAGTATTTT. It codes for CASSYRSGATDTQYF. Supplemented by reference TRBV7-2 and TRBJ2-3, the full variable domain reads GAGVSQSPSNKVTEKGKDVELRCDPISGHTALYWYRQSLGQGLEFLIYFQGNSAPDKSGLPSDRFSAERTGGSVSTLTIQRTQQEDSAVYLCASSYRSGATDTQYFGPGTRLTVL.

The rearrangement joins TRBV28 to TRBJ1-3; TRBD1 matches 7 bases. CDR3 length: 18 residues. The ends lost 6 bases at V and 1 base at J; junction bases unmatched: 15. CDR1 MDHEN and CDR2 SYDVKM come from the germline V gene. The CDR3 DNA reads TGTGCCAGCAGAACTCCGACAGGGCGAAGCGGATCTGGAAACACCATATATTTT. It translates to CASRTPTGRSGSGNTIYF.

V is TRBV15 and J is TRBJ2-5; 8 bases are a match to TRBD1. V shed 9 bases and J 4 bases; nucleotides not matched to a gene: 16. The CDR3 is 16 residues long. From germline, CDR1 is LNHNV and CDR2 YYDKDF (reference sequence). The CDR3 sequence is CATSASGGLQGETQYF. The CDR3 coding sequence is TGTGCCACTAGTGCGTCAGGGGGCCTTCAGGGAGAGACCCAGTACTTC. Using reference TRBV15 and TRBJ2-5 for the parts outside the CDR3, the full variable domain is DAMVIQNPRYQVTQFGKPVTLSCSQTLNHNVMYWYQQKSSQAPKLLFHYYDKDFNNEADTPDNFQSRRPNTSFCFLDIRSPGLGDTAMYLCATSASGGLQGETQYFGPGTRLLVL.

The chain is built from TRBV9 and TRBJ2-6, with a possible D match to TRBD2 (6 bases). The germline V gene encodes CDR1 SGDLS and CDR2 YYNGEE. The CDR3 has 19 residues. V was shortened by 4 bases and J by 4 bases, with 24 bases between the two germline ends. DNA for the CDR3: TGTGCCAGCAGCCCCCGTGGGGGGATAATAAGTTACGGGGCCAACGTCCTGACTTTC. Its translation is CASSPRGGIISYGANVLTF. The full variable domain, its missing parts supplied by reference TRBV9 and TRBJ2-6, is DSGVTQTPKHLITATGQRVTLRCSPRSGDLSVYWYQQSLDQGLQFLIQYYNGEERAKGNILERFSAQQFPDLHSELNLSSLELGDSALYFCASSPRGGIISYGANVLTFGAGSRLTVL.

This chain connects TRBV21-1 to TRBJ2-7; TRBD2, the table's D call, lacks a check against the DNA. TRBV21-1 is marked as a pseudogene. The CDR3 runs 13 residues. The CDR3 spells CAKLARSSYEQYV. DNA for the CDR3: TGTGCCAAACTAGCGCGGAGCTCCTACGAGCAGTACGTC.

The chain has TRBV5-6 and TRBJ1-2; possibly TRBD1 for D (5 bases). The ends were cut back, 4 bases at V and 8 bases at J, with 18 bases in the middle. Germline CDR1 reads SGHDT; CDR2 reads YYEEEE. The CDR3 totals 14 residues. CDR3 sequence: CASSIYKQGRGYTF. The CDR3 coding sequence is TGTGCCAGCAGCATCTATAAGCAGGGTAGGGGCTACACCTTC.

The chain links TRBV7-6 to TRBJ2-2; 8 bases fit TRBD1. The CDR3 extends over 17 amino acids. J was trimmed by 1 base and V by 5 bases; bases with no gene match: 9. In germline, CDR1 is SGHVS, CDR2 FNYEAQ. The CDR3 DNA follows: TGTGCCAGCAGCCCTCCTCCCGGGACAGGGAACACCGGGGAGCTGTTTTTT. It encodes CASSPPPGTGNTGELFF.

The gene calls are TRBV7-2 and TRBJ1-1; 8 bases agree with TRBD1. After removal of 6 bases from V and 4 bases from J, the junction contained 7 bases not matched to a gene. Germline V gene lookup returns CDR1 SGHTA and CDR2 FQGNSA. The CDR3 spans 14 residues. The CDR3: CASRWDRSLTEAFF. In DNA, the CDR3 is TGTGCCAGCAGGTGGGACAGGAGCCTCACTGAAGCTTTCTTT.

The gene calls are TRBV10-3 and TRBJ2-1; 12 bases match TRBD2. The V gene end was trimmed by 0 bases and the J gene end by 5 bases; junction bases not matched to a gene: 11. The length of the CDR3 is 19 residues. Germline V CDR1 and CDR2: ENHRY, SYGVKD. This CDR3 is CAISESGASGGARNNEQFF. CDR3 DNA sequence: TGTGCCATCAGTGAGTCCGGGGCTAGCGGGGGGGCGCGGAACAATGAGCAGTTCTTC.